Listed here are 12 T cell receptor beta chains from one sample, sequenced in a study of cytomegalovirus exposure and HLA in healthy donors. The PCR was carried out with 60 Vbeta primers and 13 Jbeta primers. Produced via immunoSEQ multiplex PCR; TCRdb's table is partial and in-frame only. The sample lists 150,000 to 200,000 clones, around 79% occurring once. Sequences were obtained from PBMCs. The receptor set was obtained from a woman in her forties or fifties in good health and CMV-seronegative.

This clone was seen just once. This sequence joins TRBV19 and TRBJ1-5, with D hard to call. CDR3 length equals 13 residues. Germline V lookup: CDR1 LNHDA, CDR2 SQIVND (reference sequence). Trimming removed 6 bases from V and 4 bases from J, with 10 bases in between. The CDR3 sequence: CASRDFLNQPQHF. The CDR3 DNA reads TGTGCCAGTAGGGACTTTTTAAATCAGCCCCAGCATTTT.

The CDR3 region has the DNA TGTGCCAGCGGAGGGGCGCAAATGGGCGGCTACACCTTC. Protein product: CASGGAQMGGYTF. The V gene is TRBV6-5, the J gene TRBJ1-2, with D maybe TRBD1 (5 bases). The V gene's germline CDR1 is MNHEY and CDR2 SVGAGI. The CDR3 is 13 residues long. Deletions cut 8 bases from V and 8 bases from J, with 18 bases between.

The rearrangement links TRBV7-2 to TRBJ2-7, with 12 positions matching TRBD1. The CDR3 has 15 residues. V lost 5 bases and J lost 7; bases outside the gene matches: 9. In germline, CDR1 is SGHTA, CDR2 FQGNSA. CDR3: CASSLGTGGAGEQYF. CDR3 DNA: TGTGCCAGCAGCCTGGGGACAGGGGGCGCGGGTGAGCAGTACTTC.

The rearrangement uses TRBV7-3 and TRBJ2-1; D might be TRBD2 (6 bases). The CDR3 sequence is 14 residues long. Germline V gene sequence: CDR1 SGHTA, CDR2 FQGTGA. With 1 base removed from V and 8 bases from J, the gap between germline ends came to 12 bases. The CDR3: CASSLMSGAYEQFF. CDR3 nucleotides: TGTGCCAGCAGCTTAATGTCGGGAGCCTATGAGCAGTTCTTC.

This sequence joins TRBV7-9 and TRBJ1-2; the D gene is possibly TRBD1 (6 bases). The V end lost 5 bases, the J end lost 0 bases, and 16 bases lay between the germline ends. Germline values: CDR1 SEHNR, CDR2 FQNEAQ (reference sequence). The CDR3 contains 16 residues. CDR3 nucleotide sequence: TGTGCCAGCAGCCCAACGGAGACAGGACCTAACTATGGCTACACCTTC. It translates to CASSPTETGPNYGYTF. The full variable domain, in which reference TRBV7-9 and TRBJ1-2 provide the parts outside the CDR3, is DTGVSQNPRHKITKRGQNVTFRCDPISEHNRLYWYRQTLGQGPEFLTYFQNEAQLEKSRLLSDRFSAERPKGSFSTLEIQRTEQGDSAMYLCASSPTETGPNYGYTFGSGTRLTVV.

This clone was seen only a few times. The rearrangement links TRBV29-1 to TRBJ1-1; TRBD1 matches at 7 bases. CDR1 is SQVTM, CDR2 ANQGSEA, per germline. Losses at the gene ends were 6 bases for V and 0 bases for J; bases not matched to a gene: 4. The CDR3 totals 13 residues. CDR3 nucleotide sequence: TGCAGCGTGAGGGACAGAGTGAACACTGAAGCTTTCTTT. It is translated as CSVRDRVNTEAFF.

A word on this clone: An end of the junction does not agree with germline; a read error may underlie this. This chain connects TRBV7-9 to TRBJ2-5, with D hard to call. The CDR3 totals 12 residues. The germline CDR1 and CDR2 sequences are SEHNR and FQNEAQ (reference sequence). CDR3 DNA: TGTTCCAGCAGCTTATCCGGGGAGACCCAGTACTTC. This sequence encodes CSSSLSGETQYF.

V gene TRBV27 combines with J gene TRBJ2-4, with 7 bases matching TRBD2. The CDR3 has 13 amino acids. The germline V gene has CDR1 MNHEY and CDR2 SMNVEV (reference sequence). V trimming: 7 bases; J trimming: 1 base; junction bases outside the gene matches: 1. CDR3 loop: CASIGGAKNIQYF. The DNA of the CDR3 is TGTGCCAGCATCGGGGGGGCCAAAAACATTCAGTACTTC.

This chain uses TRBV28 with TRBJ2-5, with TRBD1 as a possible D gene (6 bases). The CDR3 runs to 15 residues. V gave up 5 bases and J gave up 3 bases, with 16 bases separating them. Germline values: CDR1 MDHEN, CDR2 SYDVKM. The CDR3 sequence: CASSIGGHQKETQYF. In nucleotides, the CDR3 is TGTGCCAGCAGTATTGGGGGACACCAAAAAGAGACCCAGTACTTC.

The chain is built from TRBV28 and TRBJ2-1; D is perhaps TRBD2 (5 bases). V shed 3 bases and J shed 6 bases, with 6 bases lying between them. The germline CDR1 and CDR2 sequences are MDHEN and SYDVKM. The CDR3 is 12 amino acids. The CDR3 DNA reads TGTGCCAGCAGTTTTCGGGGCAATGAGCAGTTCTTC. Translation gives CASSFRGNEQFF.

This sequence joins TRBV5-1 and TRBJ2-7, with D tentatively TRBD2 (5 bases). The V gene lost 3 bases and the J gene lost 2 bases, with 12 bases spanning the gap. Germline V gene lookup returns CDR1 SGHRS and CDR2 YFSETQ. The CDR3 consists of 14 residues. For the CDR3, the DNA is TGCGCCAGCAGCTCCATGGAGGTTGCCTACGAGCAGTACTTC. It encodes CASSSMEVAYEQYF.

Only a few counts were recorded for this clone. The V and J genes are TRBV6-5 and TRBJ1-2; possible D gene TRBD1, 5 bases. The V end was cut by 5 bases, the J end by 2 bases, with 15 bases between. Germline V gene data show CDR1 as MNHEY and CDR2 as SVGAGI. The CDR3 length is 15 residues. DNA of the CDR3: TGTGCCAGCAGTAAGGGGACTTCAGGCAACTATGGCTACACCTTC. Translated: CASSKGTSGNYGYTF.